Given below is one T cell receptor (beta chain) in context. No antigen is known for it. A minimum of 7 million PBMCs was isolated per sample. The data derive from a study of blood T cells in healthy people across ages. Overall study results and limits: In older individuals, TCR beta diversity per million T cells was lower, falling roughly linearly with age. Unknown CMV status may confound age-related changes in expanded clones.

The J segment lost 3 bases and the V segment lost 6 bases, leaving 3 bases of the junction unmatched. The CDR3 runs 13 residues. Germline CDR1 is MGHDK and CDR2 is SYGVNS. Primers used in a second PCR of roughly 6 to 12 cycles were a sample-barcoded 5' primer and a J-beta primer mix. Each cDNA molecule carried a tag from a template-switch adaptor that contained 12 random nucleotides. TCRdb re-derived calls from the 5' RACE reads in MiXCR, one entry per CDR3 protein. The repertoire has more than 800,000 distinct CDR3 sequences, 29% of them found once; the top ten carry 17%. The chain carries TRBV25-1 and TRBJ1-1; TRBD1 matches at 8 bases. Sequencing used blood. The clonotype originates from an elderly woman in good health. Written as DNA, the CDR3 is TGTGCCAGCAGCCGGGACAGGTACACTGAAGCTTTCTTT. Amino acid sequence: CASSRDRYTEAFF.